The source of this TCR beta chain is a study of blood T cell repertoires in COVID-19. Study-level information: Samples representing acute and convalescent COVID-19 were sourced from the United States, Italy and Spain. T cells, B-cell-depleted T cells, or PBMCs supplied cDNA or gDNA.

Under the authors' procedure: The assay estimated nucleated cells by amplifying reference gene primers. The protocol was immunoSEQ multiplex PCR, while the TCRdb copy is restricted to in-frame clones and leaves out a portion. The V and J calls and clone size are taken from that table; D and trimming were inferred from the DNA. Among around 130,000 clones, 82% were seen once, and the ten largest hold roughly 4%. This clone was detected only once. With V trimmed by 2 bases and J by 3 bases, 9 bases remained unmatched. Per germline, CDR1 WSHSY and CDR2 SAAADI. CDR3 length: 17 amino acids. The origin of this receptor is a woman of 80 years or more with acute or convalescent COVID-19. Sequences were obtained from peripheral blood. J is TRBJ2-3 and V is TRBV10-2; 9 nucleotides line up with TRBD2. The CDR3 DNA is TGCGCCAGCAGTGAGAATGGCGGGGGGGCCGGGACAGATACGCAGTATTTT. Its translation: CASSENGGGAGTDTQYF.